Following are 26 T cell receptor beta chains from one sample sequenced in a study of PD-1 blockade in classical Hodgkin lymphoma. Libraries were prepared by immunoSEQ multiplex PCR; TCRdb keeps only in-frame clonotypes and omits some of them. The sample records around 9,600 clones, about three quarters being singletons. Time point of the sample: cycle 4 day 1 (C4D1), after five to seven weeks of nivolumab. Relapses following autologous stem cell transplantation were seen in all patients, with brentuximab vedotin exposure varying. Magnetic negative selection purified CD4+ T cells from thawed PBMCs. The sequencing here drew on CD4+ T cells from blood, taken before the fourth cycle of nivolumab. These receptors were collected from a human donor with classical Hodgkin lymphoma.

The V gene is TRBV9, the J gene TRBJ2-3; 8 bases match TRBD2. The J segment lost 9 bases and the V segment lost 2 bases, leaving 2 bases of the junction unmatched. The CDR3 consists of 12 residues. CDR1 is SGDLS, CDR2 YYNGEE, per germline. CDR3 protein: CASSVSGKTQYF. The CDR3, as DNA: TGTGCCAGCAGCGTTAGCGGGAAAACGCAGTATTTT.

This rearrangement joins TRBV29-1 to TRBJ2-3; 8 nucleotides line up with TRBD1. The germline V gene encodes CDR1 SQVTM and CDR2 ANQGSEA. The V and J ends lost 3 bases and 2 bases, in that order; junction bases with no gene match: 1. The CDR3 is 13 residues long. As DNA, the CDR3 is TGCAGCGTTGAGGACAGGGTCACAGATACGCAGTATTTT. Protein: CSVEDRVTDTQYF.

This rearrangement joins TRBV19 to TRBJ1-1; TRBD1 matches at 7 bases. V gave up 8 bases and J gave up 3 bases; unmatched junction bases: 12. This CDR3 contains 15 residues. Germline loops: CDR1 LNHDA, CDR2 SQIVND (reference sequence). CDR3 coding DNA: TGTGCCAGTCGCGCGCCCAGGGGGGAGGACACTGAAGCTTTCTTT. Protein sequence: CASRAPRGEDTEAFF.

CDR3 amino acids: CASSPIGEGYTEKLFF. DNA of the CDR3: TGTGCCAGCTCACCTATCGGGGAAGGATATACCGAAAAACTGTTTTTT. V usage is TRBV18 and J usage is TRBJ1-4; D gene ambiguous. The germline gives CDR1 KGHSH, CDR2 LQKENI. V was pared by 3 bases and J by 8 bases, with 19 bases between. CDR3 size: 16 residues. Based on the CDR3 plus reference TRBV18 and TRBJ1-4, the full variable domain is NAGVMQNPRHLVRRRGQEARLRCSPMKGHSHVYWYRQLPEEGLKFMVYLQKENIIDESGMPKERFSAEFPKEGPSILRIQQVVRGDSAAYFCASSPIGEGYTEKLFFGSGTQLSVL.

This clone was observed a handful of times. This CDR3 reads CAWSVQRGETQYF. Here the CDR3 DNA reads TGTGCCTGGAGTGTCCAGCGGGGAGAGACCCAGTACTTC. This chain connects TRBV30 to TRBJ2-5, with 7 nucleotides matching TRBD2. Germline lookup yields CDR1 GTSNPN and CDR2 SVGIG (reference sequence). The CDR3 sequence is 13 residues long. Trimming took 0 bases from V and 4 from J; bases not matched to a gene: 2. The full variable domain, in which reference TRBV30 and TRBJ2-5 provide the parts outside the CDR3, is SQTIHQWPATLVQPVGSPLSLECTVEGTSNPNLYWYRQAAGRGLQLLFYSVGIGQISSEVPQNLSASRPQDRQFILSSKKLLLSDSGFYLCAWSVQRGETQYFGPGTRLLVL.

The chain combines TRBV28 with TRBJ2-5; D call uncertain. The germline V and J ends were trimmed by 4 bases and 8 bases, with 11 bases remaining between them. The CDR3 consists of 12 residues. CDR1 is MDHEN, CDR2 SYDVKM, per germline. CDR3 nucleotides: TGTGCCAGCAGTTCACGCTTGGAAACCCAGTACTTC. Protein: CASSSRLETQYF.

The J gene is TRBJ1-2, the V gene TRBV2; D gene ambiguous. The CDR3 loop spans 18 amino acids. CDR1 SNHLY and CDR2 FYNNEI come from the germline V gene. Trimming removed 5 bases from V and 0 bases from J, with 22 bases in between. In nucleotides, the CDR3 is TGTGCCAGCAGTCTTCCTAAAGGACGGAACGACCCTAACTATGGCTACACCTTC. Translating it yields CASSLPKGRNDPNYGYTF.

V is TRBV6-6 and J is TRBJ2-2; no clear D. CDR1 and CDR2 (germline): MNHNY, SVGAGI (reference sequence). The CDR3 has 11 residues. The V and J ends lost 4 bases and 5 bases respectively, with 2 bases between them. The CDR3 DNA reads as TGTGCCAGCAGTTTAACCGGGGAGCTGTTTTTT. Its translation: CASSLTGELFF.

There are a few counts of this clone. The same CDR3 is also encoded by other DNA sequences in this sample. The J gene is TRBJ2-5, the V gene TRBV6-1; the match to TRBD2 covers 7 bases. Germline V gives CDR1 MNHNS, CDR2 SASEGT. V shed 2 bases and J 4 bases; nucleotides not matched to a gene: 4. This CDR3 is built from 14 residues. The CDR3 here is CASSESSGGETQYF. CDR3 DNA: TGTGCCAGCAGTGAATCGTCGGGGGGAGAGACCCAGTACTTC.

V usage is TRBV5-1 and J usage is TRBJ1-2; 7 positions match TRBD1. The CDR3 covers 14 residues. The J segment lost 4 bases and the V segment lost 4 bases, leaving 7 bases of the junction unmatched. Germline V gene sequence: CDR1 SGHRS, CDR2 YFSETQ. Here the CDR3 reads CASSLEGQAYGYTF. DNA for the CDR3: TGCGCCAGCAGCCTGGAAGGACAGGCCTATGGCTACACCTTC.

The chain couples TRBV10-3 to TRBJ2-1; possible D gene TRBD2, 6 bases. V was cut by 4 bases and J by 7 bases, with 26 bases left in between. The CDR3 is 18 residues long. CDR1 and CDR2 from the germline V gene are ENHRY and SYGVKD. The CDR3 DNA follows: TGTGCCATCAGTGGCTCGAGTTCAGGGCGGACTATGGTAAATGAGCAGTTCTTC. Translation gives CAISGSSSGRTMVNEQFF.

DNA of the CDR3: TGTGCCAGCAGCTTAGTAATAGGGGGAAGCCAAGAGACCCAGTACTTC. Amino acid sequence: CASSLVIGGSQETQYF. The chain employs TRBV7-2 and TRBJ2-5, with a weak D call TRBD1 (6 bases). This CDR3 has 16 amino acids. Trimming left V 1 base short and J 1 base short, with 13 bases between. Germline V lookup: CDR1 SGHTA, CDR2 FQGNSA. Using reference TRBV7-2 and TRBJ2-5 for the parts outside the CDR3, the full variable domain is GAGVSQSPSNKVTEKGKDVELRCDPISGHTALYWYRQSLGQGLEFLIYFQGNSAPDKSGLPSDRFSAERTGGSVSTLTIQRTQQEDSAVYLCASSLVIGGSQETQYFGPGTRLLVL.

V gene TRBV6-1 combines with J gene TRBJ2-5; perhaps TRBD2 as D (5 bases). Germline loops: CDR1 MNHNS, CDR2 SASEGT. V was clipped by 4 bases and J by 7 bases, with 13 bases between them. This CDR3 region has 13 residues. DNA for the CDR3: TGTGCCAGCAGTGGCGACTACGGTGGGACCCAGTACTTC. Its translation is CASSGDYGGTQYF.

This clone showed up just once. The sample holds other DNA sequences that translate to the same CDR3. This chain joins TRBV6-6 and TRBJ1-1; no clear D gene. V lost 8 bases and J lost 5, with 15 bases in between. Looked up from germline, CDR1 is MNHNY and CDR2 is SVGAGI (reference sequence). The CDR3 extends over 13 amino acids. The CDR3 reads CASCITRETEAFF. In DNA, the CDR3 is TGTGCCAGCTGTATCACGAGGGAAACTGAAGCTTTCTTT.

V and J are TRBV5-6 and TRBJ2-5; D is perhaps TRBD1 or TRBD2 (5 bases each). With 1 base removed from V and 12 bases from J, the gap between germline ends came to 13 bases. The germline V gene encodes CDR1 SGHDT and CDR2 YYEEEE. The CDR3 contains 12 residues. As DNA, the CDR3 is TGTGCCAGCAGCTTGAATTCCGGGACGGAGTACTTC. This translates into CASSLNSGTEYF.

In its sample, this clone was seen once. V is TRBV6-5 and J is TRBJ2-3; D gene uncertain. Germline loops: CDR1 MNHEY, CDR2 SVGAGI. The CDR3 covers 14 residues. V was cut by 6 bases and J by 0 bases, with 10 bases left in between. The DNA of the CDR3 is TGTGCCAGCAGGGAGATGTCCAGCACAGATACGCAGTATTTT. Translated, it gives CASREMSSTDTQYF.

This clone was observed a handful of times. CDR3 bases: TGTGCCAGTAGTACCTCGGGGACAGGGATGTATGGCTACACCTTC. Residues: CASSTSGTGMYGYTF. V usage is TRBV19 and J usage is TRBJ1-2; 9 positions agree with TRBD1. V lost 4 bases, J lost 5 bases, and 8 bases stayed unmatched. This CDR3 has 15 amino acids. In germline, CDR1 is LNHDA, CDR2 SQIVND (reference sequence).

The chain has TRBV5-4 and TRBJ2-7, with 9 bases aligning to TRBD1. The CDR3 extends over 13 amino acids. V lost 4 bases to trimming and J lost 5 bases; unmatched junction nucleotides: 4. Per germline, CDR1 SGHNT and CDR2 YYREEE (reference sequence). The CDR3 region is CASSVQGAHEQYF. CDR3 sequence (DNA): TGTGCCAGCAGCGTACAGGGGGCCCACGAGCAGTACTTC. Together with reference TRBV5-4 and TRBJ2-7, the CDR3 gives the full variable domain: ETGVTQSPTHLIKTRGQQVTLRCSSQSGHNTVSWYQQALGQGPQFIFQYYREEENGRGNFPPRFSGLQFPNYSSELNVNALELDDSALYLCASSVQGAHEQYFGPGTRLTVT.

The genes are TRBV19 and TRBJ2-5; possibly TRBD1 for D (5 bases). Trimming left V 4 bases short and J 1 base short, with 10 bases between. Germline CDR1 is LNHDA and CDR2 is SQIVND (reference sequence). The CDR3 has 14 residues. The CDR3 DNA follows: TGTGCCAGTAGTACCCAGGGCCTCCAAGAGACCCAGTACTTC. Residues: CASSTQGLQETQYF.

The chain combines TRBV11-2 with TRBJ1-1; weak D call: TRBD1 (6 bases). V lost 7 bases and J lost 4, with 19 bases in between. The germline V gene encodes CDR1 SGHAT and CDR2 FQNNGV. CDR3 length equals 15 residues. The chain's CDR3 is CASTSNRGQGTEAFF. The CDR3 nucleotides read TGTGCCAGCACCTCTAACCGGGGGCAGGGCACTGAAGCTTTCTTT.

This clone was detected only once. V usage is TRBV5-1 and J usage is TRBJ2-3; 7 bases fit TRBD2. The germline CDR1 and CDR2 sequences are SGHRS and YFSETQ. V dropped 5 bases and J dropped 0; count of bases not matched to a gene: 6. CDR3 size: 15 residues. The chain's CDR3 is CASSSSGTSTDTQYF. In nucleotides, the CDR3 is TGCGCCAGCAGTTCAAGCGGGACTAGCACAGATACGCAGTATTTT.

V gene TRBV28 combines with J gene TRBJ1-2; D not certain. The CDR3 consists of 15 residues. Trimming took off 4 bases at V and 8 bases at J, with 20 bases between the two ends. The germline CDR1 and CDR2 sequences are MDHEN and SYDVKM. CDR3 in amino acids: CASSSLLGTARGYTF. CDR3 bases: TGTGCCAGCAGTTCTCTCTTAGGAACGGCCCGCGGCTACACCTTC.

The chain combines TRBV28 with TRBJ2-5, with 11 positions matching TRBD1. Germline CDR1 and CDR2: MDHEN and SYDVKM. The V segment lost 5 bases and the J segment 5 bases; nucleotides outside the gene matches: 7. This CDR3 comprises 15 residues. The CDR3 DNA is TGTGCCAGCAGTGACCCGGGACAGGGGGTTGAGACCCAGTACTTC. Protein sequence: CASSDPGQGVETQYF.

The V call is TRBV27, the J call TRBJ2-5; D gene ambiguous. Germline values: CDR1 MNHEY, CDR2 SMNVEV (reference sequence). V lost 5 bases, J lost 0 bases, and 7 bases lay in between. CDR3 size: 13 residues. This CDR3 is CASSRKYQETQYF. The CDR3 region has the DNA TGTGCCAGCAGTAGGAAATACCAAGAGACCCAGTACTTC.

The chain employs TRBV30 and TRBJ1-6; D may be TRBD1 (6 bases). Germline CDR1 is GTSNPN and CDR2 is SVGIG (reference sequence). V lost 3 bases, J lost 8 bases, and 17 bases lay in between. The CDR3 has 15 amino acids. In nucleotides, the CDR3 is TGTGCCTGGAGGAGGCGGGCAGGGGATGATTCACCCCTCCACTTT. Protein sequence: CAWRRRAGDDSPLHF.

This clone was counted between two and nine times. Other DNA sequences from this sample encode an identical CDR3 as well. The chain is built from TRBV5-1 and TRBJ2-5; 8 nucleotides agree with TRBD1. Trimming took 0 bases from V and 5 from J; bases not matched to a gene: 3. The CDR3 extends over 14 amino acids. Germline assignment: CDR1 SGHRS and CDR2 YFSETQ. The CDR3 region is CASSLATGVETQYF. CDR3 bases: TGCGCCAGCAGCTTGGCGACAGGGGTGGAGACCCAGTACTTC.